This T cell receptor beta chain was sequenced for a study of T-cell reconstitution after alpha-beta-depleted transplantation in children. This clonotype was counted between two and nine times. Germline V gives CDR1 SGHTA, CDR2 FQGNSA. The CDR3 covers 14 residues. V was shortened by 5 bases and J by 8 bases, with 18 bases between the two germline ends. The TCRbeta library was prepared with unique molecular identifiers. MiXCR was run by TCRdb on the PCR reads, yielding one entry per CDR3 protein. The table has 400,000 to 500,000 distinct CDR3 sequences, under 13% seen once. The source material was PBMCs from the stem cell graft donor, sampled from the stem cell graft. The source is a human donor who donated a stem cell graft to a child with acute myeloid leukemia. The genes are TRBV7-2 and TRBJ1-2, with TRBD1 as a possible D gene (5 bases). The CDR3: CASSPRGGSDGYTF. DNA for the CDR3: TGTGCCAGCAGCCCCCGGGGGGGGTCGGACGGCTACACCTTC. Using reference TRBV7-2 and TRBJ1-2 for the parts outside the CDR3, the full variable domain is GAGVSQSPSNKVTEKGKDVELRCDPISGHTALYWYRQSLGQGLEFLIYFQGNSAPDKSGLPSDRFSAERTGGSVSTLTIQRTQQEDSAVYLCASSPRGGSDGYTFGSGTRLTVV.